This T cell receptor (beta chain) stems from a study of blood T cells in healthy people across ages. The overall study: Roughly one uniquely barcoded beta molecule per two T cells was captured. Study results and caveats: Without sorted subsets, naive and antigen-experienced compartments could not be conclusively compared.

With a J-beta primer mix and a sample-barcoded 5' primer, a second PCR ran about 6 to 11 cycles. TCRdb re-analysed the 5' RACE reads in MiXCR, keeping a single row per CDR3 protein. The data show about 640,000 distinct CDR3 sequences, around three fifths seen once. As concerns this clonotype: The target antigen is unknown.

Donors each provided 8 to 10 milliliters of peripheral blood. A minimum of 7 million PBMCs was isolated per sample. The receptor was isolated from a man aged 55-75 years in good health. The sample taken for sequencing was blood.

The CDR3 DNA follows: TGTGCCAGCAGCTTAGTTTCGAGTCCCTACGAGCAGTACTTC. Residues: CASSLVSSPYEQYF. The gene calls are TRBV7-9 and TRBJ2-7; no reliable D call. Germline V gives CDR1 SEHNR, CDR2 FQNEAQ (reference sequence). The CDR3 is 14 residues long. With 1 base removed from V and 2 bases from J, the gap between germline ends came to 9 bases.